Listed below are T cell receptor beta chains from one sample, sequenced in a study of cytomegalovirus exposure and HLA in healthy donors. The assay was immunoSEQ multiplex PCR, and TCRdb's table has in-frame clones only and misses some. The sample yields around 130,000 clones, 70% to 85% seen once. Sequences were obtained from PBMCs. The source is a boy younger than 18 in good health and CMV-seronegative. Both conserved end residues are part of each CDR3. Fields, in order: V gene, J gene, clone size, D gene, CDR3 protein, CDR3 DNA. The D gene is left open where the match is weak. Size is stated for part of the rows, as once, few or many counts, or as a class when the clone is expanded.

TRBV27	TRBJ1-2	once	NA	CASALLRGLYGYTF	TGTGCCAGCGCCTTGCTACGCGGGCTATATGGCTACACCTTC
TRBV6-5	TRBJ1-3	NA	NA	CASSSLQGMLHTIYF	TGTGCCAGCAGTTCATTACAGGGAATGCTACACACCATATATTTT
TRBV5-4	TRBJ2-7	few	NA	CASSLVPVGGPGGEQYF	TGTGCCAGCAGCTTGGTGCCGGTAGGGGGCCCTGGGGGGGAGCAGTACTTC
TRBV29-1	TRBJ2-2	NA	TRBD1	CSALPGTGFTGELFF	TGCAGCGCTCTACCCGGGACAGGCTTCACCGGGGAGCTGTTTTTT
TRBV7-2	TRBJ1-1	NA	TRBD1	CASSDRDRVSEAFF	TGTGCCAGCAGCGACCGGGACAGGGTGTCTGAAGCTTTCTTT
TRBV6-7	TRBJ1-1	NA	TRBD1	CASSYSDRERAFF	TGTGCCAGCAGTTACTCGGACAGGGAAAGGGCTTTCTTT
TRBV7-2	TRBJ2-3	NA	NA	CASSLAHSSDTQYF	TGTGCCAGCAGCTTAGCTCACTCCTCAGATACGCAGTATTTT
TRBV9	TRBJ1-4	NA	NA	CASSVTSDRSGELFF	TGTGCCAGCAGCGTAACCTCTGACAGGAGCGGGGAACTGTTTTTT
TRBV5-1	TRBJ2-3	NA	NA	CASSLRRTSTDTQYF	TGCGCCAGCAGCTTGAGACGGACTAGCACAGATACGCAGTATTTT
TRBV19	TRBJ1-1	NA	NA	CASSMLGGTEAFF	TGTGCCAGTAGTATGTTGGGGGGCACTGAAGCTTTCTTT
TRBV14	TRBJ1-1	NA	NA	CASSRRTGMNTEAFF	TGTGCCAGCAGCCGGAGAACAGGGATGAACACTGAAGCTTTCTTT
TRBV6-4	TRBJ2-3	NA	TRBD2	CASSEGTSGGTDTQYF	TGTGCCAGCAGTGAGGGGACTAGCGGGGGCACAGATACGCAGTATTTT
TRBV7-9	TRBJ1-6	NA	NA	CASSPDRSGVSPLHF	TGTGCCAGCAGCCCGGATAGGAGTGGTGTTTCACCCCTCCACTTT
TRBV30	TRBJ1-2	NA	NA	CAWSVPAGLDYGYTF	TGTGCCTGGAGTGTACCTGCGGGACTAGACTATGGCTACACCTTC
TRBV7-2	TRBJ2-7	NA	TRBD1	CASSLTGNYEQYF	TGTGCCAGCAGCTTGACAGGGAATTACGAGCAGTACTTC
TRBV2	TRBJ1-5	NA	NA	CASSGGGRGQPQHF	TGTGCCAGCAGTGGGGGGGGCCGGGGTCAGCCCCAGCATTTT
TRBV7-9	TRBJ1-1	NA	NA	CATQTRASNTEAFF	TGTGCCACCCAAACTAGGGCCTCAAACACTGAAGCTTTCTTT
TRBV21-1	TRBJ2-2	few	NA	CASSHRSGNRVGTGELFF	TGTGCCAGCAGCCATAGGTCAGGGAATAGGGTGGGTACCGGGGAGCTGTTTTTT